Presented here are 27 T cell receptor beta chains from one specimen sequenced in a study of blood T cell repertoires in COVID-19. Profiled with immunoSEQ multiplex PCR; TCRdb holds only in-frame clones, not every one. The sample has under 300,000 clones; approximately 86% are singletons. Sequencing input: PBMCs or T cells enriched from blood (not recorded which). The receptors originated from a woman in her 40s with acute COVID-19.

The chain employs TRBV3-1 (or the pseudogene TRBV3-2) and TRBJ2-2; perhaps TRBD1 as D (5 bases). The CDR3 is made up of 14 amino acids. V was pared by 4 bases and J by 15 bases, with 21 bases between. CDR1 and CDR2 from the germline V gene are LGHDT and YNNKEL (reference sequence). This CDR3 is CASSPGSRGERMFF. DNA of the CDR3: TGTGCCAGCAGCCCGGGTAGTAGGGGTGAAAGGATGTTTTTT.

The genes are TRBV7-8 and TRBJ1-3; a possible D gene is TRBD1 (5 bases). The CDR3 runs to 16 residues. V was clipped by 3 bases and J by 3 bases, with 15 bases between them. CDR1 and CDR2 from the germline V gene are SGHVS and FQNEAQ. The CDR3 sequence is CASSLGDSGNGNTIYF. The DNA of the CDR3 is TGTGCCAGCAGCTTGGGGGACTCGGGGAATGGAAACACCATATATTTT.

CDR3 protein: CSAGQSRGYTF. The CDR3 nucleotides read TGCAGTGCCGGACAGTCGCGTGGCTACACCTTC. The genes are TRBV20-1 and TRBJ1-2, with D possibly being TRBD1 (6 bases). V was shortened by 6 bases and J by 7 bases, with 12 bases between the two germline ends. CDR3 size: 11 residues. The germline CDR1 and CDR2 sequences are DFQATT and SNEGSKA (reference sequence).

The rearrangement joins TRBV6-5 to TRBJ1-1; the match to TRBD1 covers 10 bases. The CDR3 loop spans 14 amino acids. Germline V gene data show CDR1 as MNHEY and CDR2 as SVGAGI. Trimming removed 4 bases from V and 6 bases from J; junction bases left unmatched: 5. CDR3 amino acids: CASSSGQGGAEAFF. DNA for the CDR3: TGTGCCAGCAGTTCCGGACAGGGGGGTGCTGAAGCTTTCTTT.

V is TRBV4-1 and J is TRBJ2-1; D not resolved. Germline lookup yields CDR1 MGHRA and CDR2 YSYEKL. This CDR3 is 13 amino acids long. Trimming stripped 1 base from V and 4 bases from J, with 5 bases between. CDR3 bases: TGCGCCAGCAGCCAAGTTAGTTACAATGAGCAGTTCTTC. It yields the protein CASSQVSYNEQFF.

The J gene is TRBJ2-7, the V gene TRBV19, with D perhaps matching TRBD1 (6 bases). This CDR3 is built from 13 residues. Germline assignment: CDR1 LNHDA and CDR2 SQIVND (reference sequence). Trimming pared 4 bases from V and 6 bases from J, leaving 13 bases between. CDR3 residues: CASSTHRDSEQYF. The CDR3 DNA sequence: TGTGCCAGTAGTACGCACAGGGATAGCGAGCAGTACTTC. The full variable domain, rest sourced from reference TRBV19 and TRBJ2-7, is DGGITQSPKYLFRKEGQNVTLSCEQNLNHDAMYWYRQDPGQGLRLIYYSQIVNDFQKGDIAEGYSVSREKKESFPLTVTSAQKNPTAFYLCASSTHRDSEQYFGPGTRLTVT.

This chain links TRBV2 with TRBJ2-7; TRBD2 might be the D (6 bases). Per the germline V gene, CDR1 is SNHLY and CDR2 is FYNNEI. With 2 bases removed from V and 0 bases from J, the gap between germline ends came to 11 bases. The CDR3 sequence is 15 residues long. CDR3: CASSELASVSYEQYF. CDR3 sequence (DNA): TGTGCCAGCAGTGAATTAGCTAGCGTCTCCTACGAGCAGTACTTC.

The genes are TRBV19 and TRBJ2-1; D unclear. CDR3 length: 14 amino acids. CDR1 is LNHDA, CDR2 SQIVND, per germline (reference sequence). The V end lost 1 base, the J end lost 6 bases, and 10 bases lay between the germline ends. The CDR3 DNA sequence: TGTGCCAGTAGTATAGTGCGTTCGGTCAATGAGCAGTTCTTC. Translated, it gives CASSIVRSVNEQFF.

The chain couples TRBV28 to TRBJ1-3; 7 bases align to TRBD1. Germline V gene sequence: CDR1 MDHEN, CDR2 SYDVKM. CDR3 length: 14 residues. V was clipped by 6 bases and J by 0 bases; unmatched bases: 2. The CDR3 loop is CASSGQDSGNTIYF. The CDR3 DNA follows: TGTGCCAGCAGCGGACAGGACTCTGGAAACACCATATATTTT.

The J gene is TRBJ2-1, the V gene TRBV29-1; 11 positions match TRBD2. Looked up from germline, CDR1 is SQVTM and CDR2 is ANQGSEA. V shed 7 bases and J 5 bases; nucleotides not matched to a gene: 4. The CDR3 length is 13 residues. CDR3 loop: CSAQTSGNNEQFF. The CDR3 nucleotides are TGCAGCGCTCAGACTAGCGGGAACAATGAGCAGTTCTTC.

A single count supports this clone. This chain links TRBV4-1 with TRBJ2-5; 7 nucleotides align to TRBD2. This CDR3 comprises 17 residues. V lost 3 bases and J lost 0; bases outside the gene matches: 10. Germline lookup yields CDR1 MGHRA and CDR2 YSYEKL. The CDR3 loop is CASSHPGVAGDQETQYF. CDR3 DNA sequence: TGCGCCAGCAGCCACCCCGGGGTAGCGGGTGACCAAGAGACCCAGTACTTC.

This clone is a singleton in its sample. The chain couples TRBV12-3 or TRBV12-4 to TRBJ2-6; tentative D call: TRBD1 (5 bases). With 8 bases removed from V and 0 bases from J, the gap between germline ends came to 5 bases. The CDR3 contains 13 residues. The CDR3 loop reads CASGASGANVLTF. The CDR3 DNA follows: TGTGCCAGCGGGGCCTCTGGGGCCAACGTCCTGACTTTC.

This clone was found once. CDR3 nucleotide sequence: TGTGCCAGCTCACCAGGGGCAGAGACAGATACGCAGTATTTT. It encodes CASSPGAETDTQYF. The chain couples TRBV18 to TRBJ2-3; the D gene is possibly TRBD1 (5 bases). This CDR3 is 14 amino acids long. V was cut by 2 bases and J by 3 bases, with 9 bases left in between. Germline CDR1 reads KGHSH; CDR2 reads LQKENI. The full variable domain, with the rest looked up from reference TRBV18 and TRBJ2-3, is NAGVMQNPRHLVRRRGQEARLRCSPMKGHSHVYWYRQLPEEGLKFMVYLQKENIIDESGMPKERFSAEFPKEGPSILRIQQVVRGDSAAYFCASSPGAETDTQYFGPGTRLTVL.

The gene calls are TRBV29-1 and TRBJ1-2; D gene unclear. The CDR3 is 12 residues long. V lost 3 bases, J lost 2 bases, and 7 bases lay in between. Germline V gene lookup returns CDR1 SQVTM and CDR2 ANQGSEA. The DNA of the CDR3 is TGCAGCGTTGAGAGTCGAAACTATGGCTACACCTTC. Translating gives CSVESRNYGYTF.

This sequence joins TRBV21-1 and TRBJ1-1. TRBV21-1 is described as a pseudogene. The CDR3 has 10 residues. The CDR3 protein is CASSQREAFF. Written as DNA, the CDR3 is TGTGCCAGCAGCCAGAGGGAAGCTTTCTTT.

This chain links TRBV7-2 with TRBJ2-7; D unclear. This CDR3 comprises 13 residues. Germline-derived CDR1 and CDR2 are SGHTA and FQGNSA. Trimming pared 0 bases from V and 6 bases from J, leaving 9 bases between. The CDR3 spells CASSLAPQLEQYF. The CDR3 nucleotides are TGTGCCAGCAGCTTAGCGCCCCAACTCGAGCAGTACTTC.

V gene TRBV11-3 combines with J gene TRBJ2-2; TRBD2 might be the D (7 bases). Per germline, CDR1 SGHNT and CDR2 YENEEA. Trimming removed 5 bases from V and 11 bases from J, with 33 bases in between. This CDR3 comprises 19 residues. CDR3 sequence: CASSTGRGRSGLPHSELFF. The CDR3 DNA follows: TGTGCCAGCAGCACCGGGCGGGGGCGCTCCGGCTTGCCACACTCCGAGCTGTTTTTT.

This chain connects TRBV6-5 to TRBJ2-7, with D uncertain. This CDR3 region has 13 residues. Per the germline V gene, CDR1 is MNHEY and CDR2 is SVGAGI. Trimming removed 1 base at V and 1 base at J, with 5 bases between. In DNA, the CDR3 is TGTGCCAGCAGTTACTTCAGGTCCTACGAGCAGTACTTC. This codes for CASSYFRSYEQYF.

The rearrangement links TRBV7-9 to TRBJ2-7; D not certain. CDR1 SEHNR and CDR2 FQNEAQ come from the germline V gene (reference sequence). V was cut by 6 bases and J by 0 bases, with 6 bases left in between. The CDR3 contains 12 residues. CDR3 protein: CASRGSSYEQYF. CDR3 nucleotide sequence: TGTGCCAGCAGGGGCTCCTCCTACGAGCAGTACTTC. The full variable domain, with the rest looked up from reference TRBV7-9 and TRBJ2-7, is DTGVSQNPRHKITKRGQNVTFRCDPISEHNRLYWYRQTLGQGPEFLTYFQNEAQLEKSRLLSDRFSAERPKGSFSTLEIQRTEQGDSAMYLCASRGSSYEQYFGPGTRLTVT.

This chain uses TRBV5-8 with TRBJ2-2; D remains unclear. Germline assignment: CDR1 SGHTS and CDR2 YDEGEE. Trimming pared 0 bases from V and 1 base from J, leaving 4 bases between. The CDR3 covers 14 residues. CDR3 loop: CASSLDRNTGELFF. The CDR3 DNA is TGTGCCAGCAGCTTGGACAGGAACACCGGGGAGCTGTTTTTT.

The chain employs TRBV7-3 and TRBJ2-7, with 12 nucleotides matching TRBD2. The CDR3 covers 14 residues. Germline CDR1 is SGHTA and CDR2 is FQGTGA. Trimming cost V 3 bases and J 5 bases; bases outside gene matches: 2. In DNA form, the CDR3 reads TGTGCCAGCAGCTTGACTAGCGGGAGCCACGAGCAGTACTTC. Translated: CASSLTSGSHEQYF. Drawing the rest from reference TRBV7-3 and TRBJ2-7, the complete variable domain is GAGVSQTPSNKVTEKGKYVELRCDPISGHTALYWYRQSLGQGPEFLIYFQGTGAADDSGLPNDRFFAVRPEGSVSTLKIQRTERGDSAVYLCASSLTSGSHEQYFGPGTRLTVT.

The chain carries TRBV2 and TRBJ1-4; D perhaps matches TRBD1 (5 bases). CDR3 length: 13 residues. V lost 7 bases, J lost 5 bases, and 11 bases lay in between. From germline, CDR1 is SNHLY and CDR2 FYNNEI. The CDR3 coding sequence is TGTGCCAGCAAGGCAGGGAGGAATGAAAAACTGTTTTTT. This encodes CASKAGRNEKLFF.

This chain uses TRBV6-5 with TRBJ1-5; weak D call: TRBD1 (5 bases). The CDR3 totals 13 residues. Germline loops: CDR1 MNHEY, CDR2 SVGAGI. Trimming took 6 bases from V and 7 from J, leaving 13 bases between them. The chain's CDR3 is CASRRGGDQPQHF. For the CDR3, the DNA is TGTGCCAGCAGGCGCGGGGGAGACCAGCCCCAGCATTTT.

The chain has TRBV9 and TRBJ2-5; weak D call: TRBD2 (6 bases). The V gene's germline CDR1 is SGDLS and CDR2 YYNGEE. Trimming cost V 3 bases and J 2 bases, with 8 bases left between them. The CDR3 runs to 13 residues. CDR3 sequence: CASSGGMQETQYF. The CDR3 DNA sequence: TGTGCCAGCAGCGGCGGGATGCAAGAGACCCAGTACTTC.

This chain joins TRBV21-1 and TRBJ1-3; the D call in the table, TRBD1, was not verified against the DNA. TRBV21-1 is classified as a pseudogene. The CDR3 runs 15 residues. CDR3 in amino acids: CASSAGGQSGNTIYF. In DNA, the CDR3 is TGTGCCAGCAGCGCAGGGGGACAGTCTGGAAACACCATATATTTT.

This chain joins TRBV4-1 and TRBJ2-1; the D gene is possibly TRBD2 (5 bases). V shed 1 base and J shed 6 bases, with 16 bases lying between them. The CDR3 loop spans 16 amino acids. CDR1 MGHRA and CDR2 YSYEKL come from the germline V gene. DNA for the CDR3: TGCGCCAGCAGCCAAGTTCCCGCTAGCAGGCCCAATGAGCAGTTCTTC. Translated: CASSQVPASRPNEQFF.

The gene calls are TRBV2 and TRBJ1-1, with no clear D. With 1 base removed from V and 4 bases from J, the gap between germline ends came to 10 bases. This CDR3 spans 14 amino acids. Per germline, CDR1 SNHLY and CDR2 FYNNEI. Here the CDR3 reads CASSEGIEVTEAFF. The CDR3 DNA follows: TGTGCCAGCAGTGAAGGGATCGAGGTCACTGAAGCTTTCTTT. Full variable domain (missing parts from reference TRBV2 and TRBJ1-1): EPEVTQTPSHQVTQMGQEVILRCVPISNHLYFYWYRQILGQKVEFLVSFYNNEISEKSEIFDDQFSVERPDGSNFTLKIRSTKLEDSAMYFCASSEGIEVTEAFFGQGTRLTVV.